This is a list of T cell receptor beta chains from one sample in a study of shared clonotypes between healthy human individuals. Produced via immunoSEQ multiplex PCR; TCRdb's table is partial and in-frame only. The profile shows about 2.4 million clones, 90% to 95% of them singletons. The sample consisted of naive CD4+ T cells from PBMCs. Source of these receptors: a man younger than 35 in good health. Some clones in this sample may be carry-over from other donors' samples. The CDR3 runs from the conserved cysteine through the conserved F or W. Expanded clones are given a class, and other clones once, few, many or no size at all.

v_gene	j_gene	abundance	CDR3aa
TRBV29-1	TRBJ2-1	.	CSVKNHLRENSYNEQFF
TRBV18	TRBJ2-1	once	CASTVDVYNEQFF
TRBV7-9	TRBJ2-3	.	CASSSERTKQYF
TRBV27	TRBJ2-2	.	CASSSRANTGELFF
TRBV5-1	TRBJ1-1	.	CASRATGVGVGEAFF
TRBV5-1	TRBJ2-3	.	CGSSRGSTDTQYF
TRBV5-8	TRBJ2-5	.	CASNNIRELAKETQYF
TRBV19	TRBJ1-4	.	CASRTGNYPTLPNEKLFF
TRBV2	TRBJ2-7	once	CASSPGTAPYEQYF
TRBV7-2	TRBJ1-5	.	CASSPGRQGQPQHF
TRBV14	TRBJ1-2	.	CASSQAPFWRSYGYTF
TRBV5-1	TRBJ1-1	.	CASSLSQGVGNTEAFF